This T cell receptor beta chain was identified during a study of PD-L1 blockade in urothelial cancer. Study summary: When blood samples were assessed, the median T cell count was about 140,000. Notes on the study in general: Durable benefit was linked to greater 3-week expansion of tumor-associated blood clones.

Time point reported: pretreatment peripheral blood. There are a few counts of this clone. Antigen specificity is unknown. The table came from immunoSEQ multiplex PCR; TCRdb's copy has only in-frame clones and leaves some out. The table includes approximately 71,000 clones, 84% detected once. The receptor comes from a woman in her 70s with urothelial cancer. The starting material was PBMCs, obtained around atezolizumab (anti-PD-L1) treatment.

The CDR3 DNA is TGTGCCTGGAGAAAGGGCACAGGTGAAGCTTTCTTT. Translating gives CAWRKGTGEAFF. The chain couples TRBV30 to TRBJ1-1, with a weak D call TRBD1 (5 bases). The germline V and J ends were trimmed by 3 bases and 7 bases, with 12 bases remaining between them. From germline, CDR1 is GTSNPN and CDR2 SVGIG (reference sequence). The CDR3 loop spans 12 amino acids.